Many counts were recorded for the clone carrying this TCR beta chain. Antigen unknown. After constant-region reverse-primer amplification, full-length variable regions underwent semi-nested PCR with Nested Universal Primer A. MiXCR, run by TCRdb on the 5' RACE reads, gives a single entry per CDR3 protein. Of about 50,000 distinct CDR3 sequences detected, 28% appear once; the ten largest clones hold roughly 2%. V lost 4 bases and J lost 7; bases outside the gene matches: 12. CDR1 SGHTA and CDR2 FQGNSA come from the germline V gene. The CDR3 runs 15 residues. Whole-study findings and limits: Tumor-infiltrating Treg TCR alpha and beta sequences overlapped most with tumor naive CD4+ T cells, then blood naive.

V gene TRBV7-2 combines with J gene TRBJ2-7, with 8 bases identical to TRBD1. The receptor was derived from a female donor with breast cancer. Sequenced input: naive CD4+ T cells sorted from blood. As to subset: naive CD4+ T cells, CD4+CD45RA+CD25-. The CDR3 nucleotides read TGTGCCAGCAGCTCCGGACAGGGCCCCCTCAGAGAGCAGTACTTC. It specifies CASSSGQGPLREQYF. Filled out from reference TRBV7-2 and TRBJ2-7, the complete variable domain reads GAGVSQSPSNKVTEKGKDVELRCDPISGHTALYWYRQSLGQGLEFLIYFQGNSAPDKSGLPSDRFSAERTGGSVSTLTIQRTQQEDSAVYLCASSSGQGPLREQYFGPGTRLTVT.